This T cell receptor (beta chain) stems from a study of blood T cell repertoires in COVID-19. Study summary: The origin of the acute and convalescent COVID-19 samples was the United States, Italy and Spain. In each case, the material was cDNA or gDNA derived from T cells, B-cell-depleted T cells, or PBMCs.

A single count supports this clone. In the authors' workflow: Amplification with reference gene primers provided the estimates of nucleated cell counts. Libraries were prepared by immunoSEQ multiplex PCR; TCRdb keeps only in-frame clonotypes and omits some of them. The V and J calls and clone size were taken over from that table, and D and trimming were inferred from the DNA. The sample shows around 30,000 clones, around 92% of them seen only once. The sequence came from a woman in her thirties or forties with active or convalescent COVID-19. The sample was peripheral blood.

CDR3 amino acids: CASSLSADQGYEQYF. Written as DNA, the CDR3 is TGTGCCAGCAGTTTGAGCGCGGACCAGGGTTACGAGCAGTACTTC. V is TRBV27 and J is TRBJ2-7; weak D call: TRBD1 (5 bases). This CDR3 spans 15 amino acids. Per germline, CDR1 MNHEY and CDR2 SMNVEV (reference sequence). V lost 3 bases and J 4 bases, leaving 16 bases between the germline ends.